This is a list of T cell receptor beta chains from one sample in a study of identical twins. TCRdb re-called the 5' RACE reads through MiXCR, storing one row per CDR3 protein. The profile shows a few hundred thousand distinct CDR3 sequences, 9% to 10% of them singletons. The sample was also linked to a second study, of yellow fever vaccine responses in identical twins.

The sequencing sample was made of PBMCs. These receptors all stem from a woman aged 18-29 years in good health. CDR3s include the opening cysteine and the closing phenylalanine or tryptophan. The order of the fields is CDR3 length, clone size, V gene, J gene, D gene, CDR3 DNA, CDR3 protein. D genes are given only for firm matches. The listing skips clone size in some rows; elsewhere it reads once, few, many or a size class.

15	many	TRBV20-1	TRBJ1-5	NA	TGCAGTGCTGCCCTAACGGAGGGTCGCAATCAGCCCCAGCATTTT	CSAALTEGRNQPQHF
14	few	TRBV7-2	TRBJ2-7	TRBD1	TGTGCCAGCAGCTGGGGACAGGCGAACTACGAGCAGTACTTC	CASSWGQANYEQYF
15	NA	TRBV4-1	TRBJ2-7	NA	TGCGCCAGCAGCCAAGATAGGGGATTCTCCTACGAGCAGTACTTC	CASSQDRGFSYEQYF
13	many	TRBV3-1	TRBJ1-5	TRBD1	TGTGCCAGCAGCACAGGGGAGAGGCAGCCCCAGCATTTT	CASSTGERQPQHF
17	few	TRBV7-2	TRBJ2-2	TRBD1	TGTGCCAGCAGCTTAGCTCACAGGGGCTTGAACACCGGGGAGCTGTTTTTT	CASSLAHRGLNTGELFF
15	few	TRBV28	TRBJ2-1	NA	TGTGCCAGCAAGATAGACCAAGGCGGACCTAATGAGCAGTTCTTC	CASKIDQGGPNEQFF
16	many	TRBV11-2	TRBJ1-1	TRBD1	TGTGCCAGCAGCCCAGTAACAGGGGTTGGGGACACTGAAGCTTTCTTT	CASSPVTGVGDTEAFF
14	NA	TRBV5-1	TRBJ2-1	TRBD2	TGCGCCAGCAGCATAGCGGGAGGGCTAGAAGAGCAGTTCTTC	CASSIAGGLEEQFF
16	few	TRBV18	TRBJ2-1	TRBD2	TGTGCCAGCTCACCATCCCTAGCGGCCGTATACAATGAGCAGTTCTTC	CASSPSLAAVYNEQFF
15	few	TRBV5-1	TRBJ2-2	TRBD1	TGCGCCAGCAGCTCGGGTTCTCAGGGGGCCGGGGAGCTGTTTTTT	CASSSGSQGAGELFF
14	many	TRBV12-3/TRBV12-4	TRBJ2-7	NA	TGTGCCAGCAGTTTCTCGGGGGCGTCGTACGAGCAGTACTTC	CASSFSGASYEQYF
16	NA	TRBV18	TRBJ2-7	NA	TGTGCCAGCTCACCACCGGGGGCAGCCCTCCGCTACGAGCAGTACTTC	CASSPPGAALRYEQYF
14	many	TRBV20-1	TRBJ2-5	NA	TGCAGTGCTAGTACAGGGAACCTCCAAGAGACCCAGTACTTC	CSASTGNLQETQYF
14	few	TRBV6-1	TRBJ2-7	NA	TGTGCCAGCAGTGACGCGGGGCTAACCTACGAGCAGTACTTC	CASSDAGLTYEQYF
14	NA	TRBV4-3	TRBJ1-6	NA	TGCGCCAGCAGCCAAATACTGCGGGATTCACCCCTCCACTTT	CASSQILRDSPLHF
12	many	TRBV20-1	TRBJ2-1	NA	TGCAGTGCTAGTAGGTCTAACAATGAGCAGTTCTTC	CSASRSNNEQFF
13	NA	TRBV12-3/TRBV12-4	TRBJ2-5	TRBD2	TGTGCCAGCAGACCCTCGGGAGGGGAGACCCAGTACTTC	CASRPSGGETQYF
14	many	TRBV7-8	TRBJ2-7	TRBD1	TGTGCCAGCAGCCTAATGGACAGGGAAAGCGAGCAGTACTTC	CASSLMDRESEQYF
10	few	TRBV5-8	TRBJ1-2	TRBD1	TGTGCCAGCAGCTTGGGCCGGGACAGCTTC	CASSLGRDSF
18	NA	TRBV27	TRBJ2-5	TRBD2	TGTGCCAGCAGTTTGCCCGGGACTAGCGGGGGGCCCCAAGAGACCCAGTACTTC	CASSLPGTSGGPQETQYF
19	many	TRBV7-8	TRBJ2-2	NA	TGTGCCAGCAGCCACCCCGGGAACGCGGGGCTTGGGGACACCGGGGAGCTGTTTTTT	CASSHPGNAGLGDTGELFF
12	NA	TRBV6-2/TRBV6-3	TRBJ2-5	NA	TGTGCCAGCAGTGGTGCCCAAGAGACCCAGTACTTC	CASSGAQETQYF
15	many	TRBV5-1	TRBJ1-2	NA	TGCGCCAGCAGCTTTGGAGGGGCAGAAAACTATGGCTACACCTTC	CASSFGGAENYGYTF
13	many	TRBV29-1	TRBJ2-1	TRBD2	TGCAGCGGTGAGCGACTAGCTGTGAATGAGCAGTTCTTC	CSGERLAVNEQFF
12	NA	TRBV29-1	TRBJ1-1	TRBD1	TGCAGCGTAGTGTCAGGGGGTTTAGGAGCTTTCTTT	CSVVSGGLGAFF
13	many	TRBV15	TRBJ2-1	NA	TGTGCCACCAGCAGAGTTAGGACAGATGAGCAGTTCTTC	CATSRVRTDEQFF
15	once	TRBV28	TRBJ2-3	TRBD1	TGTGCCAGCAGTTTAAGGGGGACAGTCCATCGCCCGCAGTATTTT	CASSLRGTVHRPQYF
13	many	TRBV30	TRBJ2-5	NA	TGTGCCTGGAGTGTACTGGTGGTTGAGACCCAGTACTTC	CAWSVLVVETQYF
14	NA	TRBV2	TRBJ2-2	NA	TGTGCCAGCAGTCGGACACTTACCACCGGGGAGCTGTTTTTT	CASSRTLTTGELFF
15	NA	TRBV9	TRBJ1-4	NA	TGTGCCAGCAGCGTAGTCCCAGGGAGTAATGAAAAACTGTTTTTT	CASSVVPGSNEKLFF
14	many	TRBV20-1	TRBJ2-3	NA	TGCAGTGCTAGACCTAGGGTTTCCACAGATACGCAGTATTTT	CSARPRVSTDTQYF
14	many	TRBV6-2/TRBV6-3	TRBJ1-1	NA	TGTGCCAGCAGTTACGAGGGTACGAACACTGAAGCTTTCTTT	CASSYEGTNTEAFF
17	NA	TRBV24-1	TRBJ2-3	NA	TGTGCCACCGAGGACAGTGGGTCCCGGAAAAGCACAGATACGCAGTATTTT	CATEDSGSRKSTDTQYF
15	NA	TRBV7-2	TRBJ2-5	NA	TGTGCCAGCAGCTTAACCGCAGGGGGGCGAGAGACCCAGTACTTC	CASSLTAGGRETQYF
15	few	TRBV20-1	TRBJ2-3	TRBD2	TGCAGTGCTATGATTGCCGGGAGGAACACAGATACGCAGTATTTT	CSAMIAGRNTDTQYF
16	few	TRBV3-1	TRBJ2-3	NA	TGTGCCAGCAGCCAAGAGGGGGGGCCATTAGCAGATACGCAGTATTTT	CASSQEGGPLADTQYF
16	NA	TRBV5-1	TRBJ2-3	NA	TGCGCCAGCAGCCCCAGTTCCAGGGGAAGCACAGATACGCAGTATTTT	CASSPSSRGSTDTQYF
16	NA	TRBV19	TRBJ2-3	TRBD1	TGTGCCAGTAGTACGGACAGGGGATCCACAAGAGATACGCAGTATTTT	CASSTDRGSTRDTQYF
15	few	TRBV9	TRBJ2-1	TRBD2	TGTGCCAGCAGCGTTTCCCTAGCGGGAGCGGGTGAGCAGCTCTTC	CASSVSLAGAGEQLF
14	NA	TRBV18	TRBJ2-1	TRBD2	TGTGCCAGCTCACCTCAGCGGGAGGGGCATGAGCAGTTCTTC	CASSPQREGHEQFF
14	many	TRBV7-2	TRBJ2-3	NA	TGTGCCAGCAGCTTAGCCAGTAGGGCAGATACGCAGTATTTT	CASSLASRADTQYF
14	few	TRBV19	TRBJ2-7	TRBD1	TGTGCCAGTAGTATATGGACAGGTTCCTACGAGCAGTACTTC	CASSIWTGSYEQYF